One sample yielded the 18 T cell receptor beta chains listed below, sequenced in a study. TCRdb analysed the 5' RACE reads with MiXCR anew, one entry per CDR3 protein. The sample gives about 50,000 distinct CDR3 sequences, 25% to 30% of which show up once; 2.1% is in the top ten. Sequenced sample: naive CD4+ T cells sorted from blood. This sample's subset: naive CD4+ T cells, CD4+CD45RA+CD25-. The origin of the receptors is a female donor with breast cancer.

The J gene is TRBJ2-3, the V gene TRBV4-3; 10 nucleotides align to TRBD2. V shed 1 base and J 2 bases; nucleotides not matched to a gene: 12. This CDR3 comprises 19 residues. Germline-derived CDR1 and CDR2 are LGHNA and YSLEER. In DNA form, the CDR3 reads TGCGCCAGCAGCCAAGCGGTGCCTAGCGGGAGTCCCGACACAGATACGCAGTATTTT. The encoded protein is CASSQAVPSGSPDTDTQYF.

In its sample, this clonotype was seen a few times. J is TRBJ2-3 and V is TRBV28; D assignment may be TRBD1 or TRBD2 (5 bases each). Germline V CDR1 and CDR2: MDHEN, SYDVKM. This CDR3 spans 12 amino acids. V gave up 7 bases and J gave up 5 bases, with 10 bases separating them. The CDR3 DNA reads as TGTGCCAGCAAGTGGGGGTTAGATACGCAGTATTTT. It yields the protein CASKWGLDTQYF.

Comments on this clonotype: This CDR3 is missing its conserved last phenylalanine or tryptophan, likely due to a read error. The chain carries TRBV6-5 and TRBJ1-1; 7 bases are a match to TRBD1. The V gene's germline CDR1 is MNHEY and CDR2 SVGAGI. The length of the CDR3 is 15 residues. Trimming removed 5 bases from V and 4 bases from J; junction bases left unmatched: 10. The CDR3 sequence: CASSPRRGGGTEAFC. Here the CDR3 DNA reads TGTGCCAGCAGTCCACGCAGGGGGGGGGGCACTGAAGCTTTCTGT.

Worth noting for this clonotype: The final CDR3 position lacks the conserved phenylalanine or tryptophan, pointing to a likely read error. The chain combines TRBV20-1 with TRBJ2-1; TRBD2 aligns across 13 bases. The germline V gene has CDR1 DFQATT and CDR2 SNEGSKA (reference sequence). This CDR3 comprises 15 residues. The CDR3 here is CSAYGLAGVLNEQFL. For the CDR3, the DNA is TGTAGTGCTTATGGACTAGCGGGAGTCCTCAATGAGCAGTTCCTC.

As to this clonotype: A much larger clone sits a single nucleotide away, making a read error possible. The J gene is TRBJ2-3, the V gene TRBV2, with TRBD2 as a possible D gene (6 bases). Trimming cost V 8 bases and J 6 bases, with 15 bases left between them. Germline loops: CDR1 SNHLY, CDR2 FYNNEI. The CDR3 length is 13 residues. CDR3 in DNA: TGTGCCAGCGGTTACGCGGGATTTGATACGCAGTATTTT. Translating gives CASGYAGFDTQYF. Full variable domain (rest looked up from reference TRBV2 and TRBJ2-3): EPEVTQTPSHQVTQMGQEVILRCVPISNHLYFYWYRQILGQKVEFLVSFYNNEISEKSEIFDDQFSVERPDGSNFTLKIRSTKLEDSAMYFCASGYAGFDTQYFGPGTRLTVL.

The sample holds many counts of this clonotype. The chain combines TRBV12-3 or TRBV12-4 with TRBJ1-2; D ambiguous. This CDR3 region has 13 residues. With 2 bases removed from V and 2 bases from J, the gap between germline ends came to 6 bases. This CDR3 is CASSLLENYGYTF. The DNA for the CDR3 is TGTGCCAGCAGTTTATTGGAAAACTATGGCTACACCTTC.

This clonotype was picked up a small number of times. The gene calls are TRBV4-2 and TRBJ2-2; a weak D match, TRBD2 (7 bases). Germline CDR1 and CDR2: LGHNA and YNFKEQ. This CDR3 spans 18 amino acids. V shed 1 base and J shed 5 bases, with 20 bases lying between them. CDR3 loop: CASSQGHRDPAGTGELFF. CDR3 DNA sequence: TGTGCCAGCAGCCAAGGTCACAGGGACCCAGCGGGGACCGGGGAGCTGTTTTTT.

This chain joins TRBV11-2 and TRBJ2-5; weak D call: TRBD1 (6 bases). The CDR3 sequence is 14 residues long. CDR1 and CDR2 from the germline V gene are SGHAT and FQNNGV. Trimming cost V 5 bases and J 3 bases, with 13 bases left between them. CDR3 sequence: CASSQSTGKETQYF. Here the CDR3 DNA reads TGTGCCAGCAGCCAGTCTACAGGGAAAGAGACCCAGTACTTC.

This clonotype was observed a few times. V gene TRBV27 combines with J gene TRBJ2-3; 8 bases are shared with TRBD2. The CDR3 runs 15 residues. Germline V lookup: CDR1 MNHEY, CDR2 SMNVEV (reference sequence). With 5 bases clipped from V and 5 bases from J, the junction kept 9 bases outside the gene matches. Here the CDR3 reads CASSKPGLGKDTQYF. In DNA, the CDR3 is TGTGCCAGCAGTAAACCGGGACTAGGTAAAGATACGCAGTATTTT.

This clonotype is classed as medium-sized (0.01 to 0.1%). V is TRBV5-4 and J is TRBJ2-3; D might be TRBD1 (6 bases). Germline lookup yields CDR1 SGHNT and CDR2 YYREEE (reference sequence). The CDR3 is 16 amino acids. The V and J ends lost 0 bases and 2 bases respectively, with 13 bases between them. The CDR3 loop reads CASSLGLAGDTDTQYF. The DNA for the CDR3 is TGTGCCAGCAGCTTGGGATTAGCAGGGGACACAGATACGCAGTATTTT.

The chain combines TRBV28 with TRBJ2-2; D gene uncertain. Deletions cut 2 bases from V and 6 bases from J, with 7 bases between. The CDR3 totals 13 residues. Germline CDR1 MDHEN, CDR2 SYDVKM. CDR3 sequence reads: CASSLPGAGELFF. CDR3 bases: TGTGCCAGCAGTTTACCGGGTGCCGGGGAGCTGTTTTTT.

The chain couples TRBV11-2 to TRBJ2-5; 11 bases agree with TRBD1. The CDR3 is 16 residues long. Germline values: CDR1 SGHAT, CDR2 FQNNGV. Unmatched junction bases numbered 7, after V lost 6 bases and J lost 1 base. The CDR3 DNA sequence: TGTGCCAGCAGGTTCGGGACAGGGGGGACCCAAGAGACCCAGTACTTC. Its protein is CASRFGTGGTQETQYF.

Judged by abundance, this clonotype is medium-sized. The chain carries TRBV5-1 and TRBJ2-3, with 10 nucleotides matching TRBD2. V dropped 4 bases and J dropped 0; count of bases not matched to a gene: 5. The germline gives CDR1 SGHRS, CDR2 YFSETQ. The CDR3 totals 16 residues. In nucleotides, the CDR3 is TGCGCCAGCAGCCCGAGGACTAGCGGAAGCACAGATACGCAGTATTTT. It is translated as CASSPRTSGSTDTQYF.

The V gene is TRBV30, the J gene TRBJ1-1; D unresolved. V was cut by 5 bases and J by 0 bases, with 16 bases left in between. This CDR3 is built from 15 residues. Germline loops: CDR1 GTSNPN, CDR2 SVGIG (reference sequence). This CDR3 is CAWRRRAEMNTEAFF. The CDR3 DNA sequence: TGTGCCTGGCGAAGGCGGGCCGAGATGAACACTGAAGCTTTCTTT.

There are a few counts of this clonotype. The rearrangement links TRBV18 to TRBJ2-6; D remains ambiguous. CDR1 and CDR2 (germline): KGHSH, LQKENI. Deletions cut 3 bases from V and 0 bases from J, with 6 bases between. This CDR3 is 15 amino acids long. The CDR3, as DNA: TGTGCCAGCTCACCCATAACCTCTGGGGCCAACGTCCTGACTTTC. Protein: CASSPITSGANVLTF.

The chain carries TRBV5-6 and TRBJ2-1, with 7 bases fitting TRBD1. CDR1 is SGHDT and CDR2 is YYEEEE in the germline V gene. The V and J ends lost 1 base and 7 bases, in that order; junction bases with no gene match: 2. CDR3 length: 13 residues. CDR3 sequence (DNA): TGTGCCAGCAGCTTGCCCAGGGGGAATGAGCAGTTCTTC. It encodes CASSLPRGNEQFF.

The CDR3 DNA sequence: TGCGCCAGCAGCCAAGATCTTTCCAGGACTAGCGGGAGTTGGAATACGCAGTATTTT. It translates to CASSQDLSRTSGSWNTQYF. The genes are TRBV4-3 and TRBJ2-3; 13 bases agree with TRBD2. Unmatched junction bases numbered 13, after V lost 0 bases and J lost 7 bases. The CDR3 extends over 19 amino acids. Germline V gene lookup returns CDR1 LGHNA and CDR2 YSLEER.

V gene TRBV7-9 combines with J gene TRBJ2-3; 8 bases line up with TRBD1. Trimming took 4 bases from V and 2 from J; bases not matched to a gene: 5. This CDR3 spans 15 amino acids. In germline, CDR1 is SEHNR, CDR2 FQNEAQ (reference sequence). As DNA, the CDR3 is TGTGCCAGCAGCTCCACAGGGGGGATCACAGATACGCAGTATTTT. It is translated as CASSSTGGITDTQYF.